Following are 21 T cell receptor beta chains from one sample sequenced in a study of shared clonotypes between healthy human individuals. Profiled with immunoSEQ multiplex PCR; TCRdb holds only in-frame clones, not every one. This table holds about 2,500,000 clones, approximately 90% found once. Sequencing was done on a sample of naive CD4+ T cells sorted from blood. Noted subset: CD45RA+ positively selected. Every receptor here comes from a man between 18 and 35 years old in good health.

The V gene is TRBV5-5, the J gene TRBJ2-7; 7 nucleotides match TRBD2. Germline trimming cut 4 bases from V and 2 bases from J; bases unmatched to any gene: 12. Germline loops: CDR1 SGHKS, CDR2 YYEKEE (reference sequence). This CDR3 contains 16 residues. Written as DNA, the CDR3 is TGTGCCAGCAGCAAGGGAGGGCTAGCGGAAACCTACGAGCAGTACTTC. The encoded protein is CASSKGGLAETYEQYF.

The table lists this clone with a few counts. This chain links TRBV10-3 with TRBJ1-3; D unclear. The CDR3 is 12 residues long. Trimming shortened V by 11 bases and J by 0 bases, and 8 bases separated the two germline ends. Germline assignment: CDR1 ENHRY and CDR2 SYGVKD. CDR3 in DNA: TGTGCCCTATCCGACTCTGGAAACACCATATATTTT. Translation gives CALSDSGNTIYF.

J is TRBJ1-2 and V is TRBV14; possibly TRBD1 for D (6 bases). In germline, CDR1 is SGHDN, CDR2 FVKESK. The CDR3 sequence is 15 residues long. The V end lost 4 bases, the J end lost 5 bases, and 17 bases lay between the germline ends. CDR3 protein: CASSRDAGARYGYTF. The CDR3 DNA follows: TGTGCCAGCAGCCGGGATGCGGGGGCGCGGTATGGCTACACCTTC.

V is TRBV5-5 and J is TRBJ1-3; D not certain. The CDR3 totals 18 residues. V lost 0 bases and J lost 0, with 16 bases in between. The germline CDR1 and CDR2 sequences are SGHKS and YYEKEE (reference sequence). In nucleotides, the CDR3 is TGTGCCAGCAGCTTGGAGATGGGCAGAGCGCTCTCTGGAAACACCATATATTTT. Its protein is CASSLEMGRALSGNTIYF.

The chain links TRBV10-1 to TRBJ1-3; D gene unclear. Germline V lookup: CDR1 WNHNN, CDR2 SYGVQD (reference sequence). The CDR3 length is 14 residues. The germline V and J ends were trimmed by 7 bases and 0 bases, with 10 bases remaining between them. Here the CDR3 DNA reads TGCGCCAGCATCCTCTTAGTCTCTGGAAACACCATATATTTT. Translation gives CASILLVSGNTIYF.

The rearrangement links TRBV28 to TRBJ1-5; D may be TRBD1 (6 bases). CDR1 and CDR2 from the germline V gene are MDHEN and SYDVKM. This CDR3 is built from 16 residues. V lost 3 bases and J 2 bases, leaving 14 bases between the germline ends. This CDR3 is CASSFLQGTGNQPQHF. DNA for the CDR3: TGTGCCAGCAGTTTCCTCCAGGGGACGGGCAATCAGCCCCAGCATTTT.

On this clone itself: The sample contains more than one DNA sequence encoding this CDR3. The V and J genes are TRBV7-8 and TRBJ1-1; D not resolved. Trimming stripped 2 bases from V and 1 base from J, with 5 bases between. Germline assignment: CDR1 SGHVS and CDR2 FQNEAQ. The CDR3 extends over 13 amino acids. This CDR3 is CASSLRENTEAFF. In DNA form, the CDR3 reads TGTGCCAGCAGCTTAAGAGAGAACACTGAAGCTTTCTTT.

J is TRBJ2-1 and V is TRBV7-8; tentative D call: TRBD2 (5 bases). Deletions cut 1 base from V and 0 bases from J, with 7 bases between. This CDR3 has 15 residues. Germline CDR1 and CDR2: SGHVS and FQNEAQ. The CDR3: CASSLVRGSYNEQFF. In DNA, the CDR3 is TGTGCCAGCAGCTTAGTACGGGGCTCCTACAATGAGCAGTTCTTC.

The chain joins TRBV7-9 to TRBJ2-7; 7 positions match TRBD1. The ends lost 1 base at V and 6 bases at J; junction bases unmatched: 3. Germline-derived CDR1 and CDR2 are SEHNR and FQNEAQ (reference sequence). The CDR3 covers 13 residues. The CDR3 DNA is TGTGCCAGCAGCTTAGGGACAGGTCGCGAGCAGTACTTC. It yields the protein CASSLGTGREQYF.

V gene TRBV6-4 combines with J gene TRBJ2-7; D uncertain. The CDR3 is made up of 12 amino acids. V dropped 4 bases and J dropped 3 bases, with 7 bases sitting between them. Germline assignment: CDR1 MRHNA and CDR2 SNTAGT. The chain's CDR3 is CASSVDGYEQYF. The CDR3 DNA follows: TGTGCCAGCAGTGTGGACGGCTACGAGCAGTACTTC.

The V gene is TRBV6-5, the J gene TRBJ1-2, with unresolved D. Trimming stripped 2 bases from V and 3 bases from J, with 10 bases between. Germline V gene lookup returns CDR1 MNHEY and CDR2 SVGAGI. The CDR3 extends over 14 amino acids. CDR3 bases: TGTGCCAGCAGTTACGGGCTGTCGGACTATGGCTACACCTTC. Its translation: CASSYGLSDYGYTF.

The CDR3 nucleotides read TGTGCCAGCAGTGTGAGTTGGTGGGTAGCCCTCGAGACCCAGTACTTC. As protein: CASSVSWWVALETQYF. The chain employs TRBV6-4 and TRBJ2-5, with D unresolved. Trimming cost V 4 bases and J 5 bases, with 20 bases left between them. This CDR3 region has 16 residues. Germline CDR1 and CDR2: MRHNA and SNTAGT.

Details on this clone: The same CDR3 is also encoded by other DNA sequences in this sample. The chain joins TRBV27 to TRBJ2-3, with D possibly being TRBD2 (6 bases). The germline V gene has CDR1 MNHEY and CDR2 SMNVEV (reference sequence). CDR3 length: 15 amino acids. V lost 3 bases to trimming and J lost 1 base, with 11 bases between them. CDR3 amino acids: CASSFLASGTDTQYF. The CDR3, as DNA: TGTGCCAGCAGTTTCCTGGCTAGCGGCACAGATACGCAGTATTTT.

This clone was seen a single time. J is TRBJ1-1 and V is TRBV28; D may be TRBD1 (5 bases). V was cut by 2 bases and J by 10 bases, with 8 bases left in between. Germline V lookup: CDR1 MDHEN, CDR2 SYDVKM. The CDR3 spans 11 residues. CDR3 region: CASSLQGRAFF. CDR3 nucleotides: TGTGCCAGCAGTTTACAGGGAAGAGCTTTCTTT.

The chain joins TRBV6-5 to TRBJ2-7; 12 bases agree with TRBD2. Germline CDR1 is MNHEY and CDR2 is SVGAGI. The ends lost 0 bases at V and 6 bases at J; junction bases unmatched: 6. The CDR3 spans 16 residues. CDR3 amino acids: CASSYSRTSGTGEQYF. As DNA, the CDR3 is TGTGCCAGCAGTTACTCTCGGACTAGCGGGACGGGCGAGCAGTACTTC.

The chain employs TRBV12-5 and TRBJ2-3; TRBD2 matches at 7 bases. The CDR3 is 16 residues long. With V trimmed by 1 base and J by 4 bases, 8 bases remained unmatched. Germline CDR1 reads LGHNT; CDR2 reads FRNRAP. DNA for the CDR3: TGTGCTAGTGGTTTGGACATGACTAGCCCAGCAGATACGCAGTATTTT. Encoded protein: CASGLDMTSPADTQYF.

In its sample, this clone was seen once. The gene calls are TRBV28 and TRBJ2-3; TRBD2 might be the D (6 bases). Trimming pared 6 bases from V and 0 bases from J, leaving 10 bases between. Germline V gene lookup returns CDR1 MDHEN and CDR2 SYDVKM. CDR3 length: 14 residues. CDR3: CASRGAGSTDTQYF. DNA for the CDR3: TGTGCCAGCAGGGGAGCGGGCAGCACAGATACGCAGTATTTT.

The rearrangement joins TRBV6-1 to TRBJ1-3; a weak D match, TRBD1 (5 bases). The germline V gene has CDR1 MNHNS and CDR2 SASEGT. CDR3 length equals 12 residues. Trimming removed 7 bases from V and 4 bases from J, with 8 bases in between. This CDR3 reads CASMGLGNTIYF. DNA for the CDR3: TGTGCCAGCATGGGACTCGGAAACACCATATATTTT.

V gene TRBV7-2 combines with J gene TRBJ2-1; 12 bases agree with TRBD2. Germline CDR1 reads SGHTA; CDR2 reads FQGNSA. The CDR3 runs to 17 residues. Trimming removed 2 bases from V and 7 bases from J; junction bases left unmatched: 9. This CDR3 reads CASSLFKLAGGRNEQFF. The CDR3 DNA is TGTGCCAGCAGCTTATTCAAACTAGCGGGAGGTCGAAATGAGCAGTTCTTC.

The table lists this clone with a count of one. V and J are TRBV30 and TRBJ1-6; D is uncertain. V lost 1 base, J lost 5 bases, and 6 bases lay in between. This CDR3 has 13 residues. Germline V lookup: CDR1 GTSNPN, CDR2 SVGIG (reference sequence). The DNA of the CDR3 is TGTGCCTGGAGTGGAGGCGATAATTCACCCCTCCACTTT. Protein: CAWSGGDNSPLHF. Filled out from reference TRBV30 and TRBJ1-6, the complete variable domain reads SQTIHQWPATLVQPVGSPLSLECTVEGTSNPNLYWYRQAAGRGLQLLFYSVGIGQISSEVPQNLSASRPQDRQFILSSKKLLLSDSGFYLCAWSGGDNSPLHFGNGTRLTVT.

Comment on this clone: Its ends do not fully match the called genes, so a read error is possible. The chain uses TRBV7-7 and TRBJ2-1; a weak D match, TRBD2 (5 bases). Germline V gene data show CDR1 as SSHAT and CDR2 as FNYEAQ (reference sequence). The CDR3 spans 15 residues. The CDR3 nucleotides are TGTGCTAGCAGCTTAGGAGTAGCGCTCTACAATGAGCAGTTCTTC. It yields the protein CASSLGVALYNEQFF.